The 3 T cell receptor beta chains given below trace back to one sample, sequenced in a study of regulatory T cells in long-lasting Graves disease. Time point noted: persistent/refractory GD, antithyroid drugs over 5 years with positive TRAb. The TCR library was made from RNA that had been extracted from PBMCs in TRIzol. Through Arm-PCR of CDR3 regions and iRepertoire HTBI primers, TCR beta libraries were built. TCRdb re-called the multiplex PCR reads through MiXCR, storing one row per CDR3 protein. The repertoire has 310,000 or so distinct CDR3 sequences, 15% to 20% of them found once; the top ten carry just under 30%. Sequenced material: peripheral blood mononuclear cells (PBMCs), taken when the disease was refractory, from a patient treated with antithyroid drugs. These receptors came from a female donor with Graves disease.

The J gene is TRBJ1-2, the V gene TRBV25-1; 7 bases line up with TRBD1. V lost 4 bases to trimming and J lost 7 bases; unmatched junction nucleotides: 6. CDR1 is MGHDK, CDR2 SYGVNS, per germline. The CDR3 has 13 residues. This chain's CDR3 is CASSAGTAFGYTF. The CDR3 DNA follows: TGTGCCAGCAGTGCCGGGACAGCCTTTGGCTACACCTTC.

This clonotype was picked up many times. The V and J genes are TRBV12-5 and TRBJ2-7, with TRBD1 as a possible D gene (5 bases). V lost 6 bases and J lost 4, with 16 bases in between. Germline V gene sequence: CDR1 LGHNT, CDR2 FRNRAP. The CDR3 length is 14 residues. CDR3 nucleotide sequence: TGTGCTAGTGGCCATGACAGTAGTATTTACGAGCAGTACTTC. Translated, it gives CASGHDSSIYEQYF.

This clonotype was counted at least ten times. The chain is built from TRBV20-1 and TRBJ1-4, with no clear D. V dropped 5 bases and J dropped 5 bases, with 12 bases sitting between them. This CDR3 region has 13 residues. The V gene's germline CDR1 is DFQATT and CDR2 SNEGSKA (reference sequence). CDR3 DNA sequence: TGCAGTGCTGCAACCGGCCCGAATGAAAAACTGTTTTTT. Translation: CSAATGPNEKLFF.